A selection of T cell receptor beta chains follows, all from one sample in a study of T cells in Graves' hyperthyroidism and ophthalmopathy. TCRdb reprocessed the multiplex PCR reads with MiXCR, giving one entry per CDR3 protein. The sample has some 92,000 distinct CDR3 sequences, approximately 40% seen once; the top ten hold roughly 10%. What was sequenced was peripheral blood or thyroid tissue (not recorded which). These receptors came from a young woman with Graves' hyperthyroidism. CDR3s include the opening cysteine and the closing phenylalanine or tryptophan. D genes are given only for firm matches. Only some rows state a clone size, as once, few, many or a class for expanded clones.

d_gene	v_gene	j_gene	abundance	CDR3aa	CDR3nt
TRBD2	TRBV7-8	TRBJ2-2	-	CAISRGGSGRLGELFF	TGTGCCATCAGCCGGGGCGGTAGCGGGAGACTTGGGGAGCTGTTTTTT
-	TRBV19	TRBJ1-5	many	CASSNGQRNQPQHF	TGTGCCAGTAGTAATGGGCAGAGGAATCAGCCCCAGCATTTT
-	TRBV7-9	TRBJ2-7	-	CASSSTGFAGDEQYF	TGTGCCAGCAGCTCCACAGGGTTCGCCGGAGACGAGCAGTACTTC
TRBD2	TRBV10-3	TRBJ2-7	-	CASLAGGPYSYEQYF	TGTGCCAGTCTAGCGGGAGGGCCCTACTCCTACGAGCAGTACTTC
TRBD1	TRBV28	TRBJ1-1	many	CASSFSPTGGAPNTEAFF	TGTGCCAGCAGTTTTTCCCCTACAGGGGGGGCACCGAACACTGAAGCTTTCTTT
-	TRBV7-2	TRBJ1-5	-	CASSRSEKTQHF	TGTGCCAGCAGCCGAAGTGAAAAGACCCAGCATTTT
TRBD1	TRBV20-1	TRBJ1-6	few	CSAPGTGGDPLHF	TGCAGTGCTCCCGGGACAGGGGGGGATCCCCTCCACTTT
-	TRBV2	TRBJ1-2	-	CACSAIDNYGYTF	TGTGCCTGCAGTGCTATAGATAACTATGGCTACACCTTC
-	TRBV2	TRBJ2-3	many	CASSEYPTDTQYF	TGTGCCAGCAGTGAATATCCCACAGATACGCAGTATTTT
-	TRBV5-1	TRBJ2-7	-	CASREGDGAPKQYF	TGCGCCAGCAGAGAGGGGGACGGGGCGCCTAAGCAGTACTTC
TRBD2	TRBV20-1	TRBJ2-7	many	CSARPGLAGAPSSYEQYF	TGCAGTGCCAGACCGGGACTAGCGGGAGCCCCGAGCTCCTACGAGCAGTACTTC
-	TRBV10-3	TRBJ2-7	-	CAISAPGTYEQYF	TGTGCCATCAGCGCCCCGGGAACCTACGAGCAGTACTTC
TRBD1	TRBV7-9	TRBJ2-5	-	CASSLERGGLEQPQYF	TGTGCCAGCAGCTTAGAGCGAGGGGGCCTGGAGCAGCCCCAGTACTTC
-	TRBV13	TRBJ1-2	-	CASSFRGGDGYTF	TGTGCCAGCAGCTTCAGGGGTGGCGATGGCTACACCTTC
-	TRBV9	TRBJ2-5	-	CASTPRPNQETQYF	TGTGCCAGCACCCCCAGACCGAACCAAGAGACCCAGTACTTC
TRBD1	TRBV20-1	TRBJ1-2	-	CSARRAQGQANYGYTF	TGCAGTGCTAGGCGAGCCCAGGGACAGGCGAACTATGGCTACACCTTC
TRBD2	TRBV5-1	TRBJ2-7	many	CASSSKLAGALGSYEQYF	TGCGCCAGCAGCTCGAAACTAGCGGGGGCCTTGGGGTCCTACGAGCAGTACTTC
TRBD2	TRBV27	TRBJ2-5	many	CASSLRAGEETQYF	TGTGCCAGCAGTTTAAGGGCGGGAGAAGAGACCCAGTACTTC
-	TRBV14	TRBJ1-3	-	CASRTGNTIYF	TGTGCCAGCCGAACAGGAAACACCATATATTTT
-	TRBV15	TRBJ1-2	-	CATTRGSGGYTF	TGTGCCACCACTAGGGGCTCGGGTGGCTACACCTTC
-	TRBV7-6	TRBJ2-2	-	CASSVTGTGELFF	TGTGCCAGCAGCGTTACAGGAACCGGGGAGCTGTTTTTT
TRBD1	TRBV9	TRBJ1-5	-	CASSQDGQGAYQPQHF	TGTGCCAGCAGTCAGGATGGTCAGGGGGCCTACCAGCCCCAGCATTTT
-	TRBV10-1	TRBJ2-5	-	CASRATQGGGQETQYF	TGCGCCAGCAGGGCTACCCAAGGGGGAGGCCAAGAGACCCAGTACTTC
-	TRBV15	TRBJ2-7	few	CATSSSQPLGQYF	TGTGCCACCAGCAGCTCCCAGCCTCTGGGGCAGTACTTC
-	TRBV5-1	TRBJ1-1	many	CASSSQPPGVNLEAFF	TGCGCCAGCAGCTCACAACCCCCAGGGGTGAACCTTGAAGCTTTCTTT
-	TRBV6-5	TRBJ1-1	many	CASSYGQGNDEAFF	TGTGCCAGCAGTTACGGGCAGGGTAACGATGAAGCTTTCTTT
-	TRBV5-6	TRBJ2-7	-	CASSLIQMSPYEQYF	TGTGCCAGCAGCTTGATACAGATGAGCCCCTACGAGCAGTACTTC